This TCR beta chain was retrieved from a study of CD8 T cells in ankylosing spondylitis (dated by TCRdb to about 2017). Turning to the overall study: To find TCR variants linked to disease, the study profiled T cell receptor beta repertoires in ankylosing spondylitis patients and healthy donors. The full study cohort comprised 25 ankylosing spondylitis patients and over a hundred healthy donors. Samples of peripheral blood were taken, and for ankylosing spondylitis patients, synovial fluid was collected as well.

The CDR3 contains 15 residues, cysteine and phenylalanine counted. Only CDR3 DNA remains: 45 bases, in frame from the first base. V is clipped by 6 bases and J by 2 bases, and the sequence between their germline boundaries is 15 bases long. From a lookup of the germline V gene, CDR1 and CDR2 are SNHLY and FYNNEI. This clonotype was picked up a small number of times. There is no known antigen for this receptor. No much larger clonotype is one base removed from it; base qualities were not supplied. The research as a whole found: Blood from ankylosing spondylitis patients appeared to be characterized by a TCR beta motif made up of several highly homologous amino acid variants. Some TCR beta motif variants had previously been reported in synovial fluid and blood of reactive arthritis patients, which suggested common disease-initiation mechanisms. Significant enrichment of the disease-linked clones was reported in matched synovial fluid samples from ankylosing spondylitis patients. A CD8+ phenotype was shown by the disease-linked clones, which were found at relatively low frequencies in peripheral blood.

Reads for this sample came from an Illumina HiSeq 2500. Quantitative 5'-RACE with molecular barcodes was used to prepare TCR beta libraries. Per the source publication's procedure: A new computational method based on a probabilistic model of VDJ rearrangement was used to identify disease-linked TCR variants. TCRdb took the public reads, trimmed them with fastp at Q25, ran MiXCR for clone calling and kept in-frame beta chains. Entries are consolidated by CDR3 protein sequence, retaining the most common genes and DNA. None of the V and J calls come from the authors' own analysis; TCRdb made them. The sample contains approximately 300,000 distinct CDR3 sequences, around 20% of them found a single time. The ten biggest clones cover roughly 8.3% of the sample.

The source material was blood, either unsorted or a sorted T cell fraction (not recorded which). The chain links TRBV2 with TRBJ2-3, with TRBD2 as a weak D call on 6 bases. The TCR comes from a male donor with ankylosing spondylitis or in good health (not recorded which). The nucleotide sequence reads TGTGCCAGCAGATTAGCGGAGGTAGCCACAGATACGCAGTATTTT. It translates to CASRLAEVATDTQYF.